These 29 T cell receptor beta chains were all obtained from the same sample, sequenced in a study of blood T cells in healthy people across ages. Primed by a sample-barcoded 5' primer and a J-beta primer mix, a second PCR proceeded for roughly 7 to 11 cycles. TCRdb recomputed calls from the 5' RACE reads with MiXCR, one row per CDR3 protein. The table records just over 800,000 distinct CDR3 sequences, about 59% of them present only once. Material: blood. The receptors were sampled from a man aged 25 to 40 in good health.

The rearrangement uses TRBV28 and TRBJ2-5; 10 nucleotides match TRBD1. The last part of the DNA fits TRBJ2-7 better; the J call may be wrong. Germline V gene data show CDR1 as MDHEN and CDR2 as SYDVKM. The CDR3 runs to 15 residues. The CDR3 nucleotides are TGTGCCAGCTGCGGGACAGGGGCCCAATCATACGAGCAGTACTTC. Protein product: CASCGTGAQSYEQYF.

This clonotype was found a few times. The rearrangement links TRBV27 to TRBJ1-1, with D possibly matching TRBD1 (5 bases). The CDR3 covers 13 residues. CDR1 is MNHEY and CDR2 is SMNVEV in the germline V gene (reference sequence). V lost 5 bases and J 7 bases, leaving 14 bases between the germline ends. The CDR3 DNA is TGTGCCAGCAGTACGCGTAAGGGGTTTGAAGCTTTCTTT. It encodes CASSTRKGFEAFF.

Of note for this clonotype: This is likely a read error, given that the CDR3 carries no conserved phenylalanine or tryptophan at its end. The chain recombines TRBV7-2 with TRBJ2-3; D may be TRBD1 (6 bases). Germline V CDR1 and CDR2: SGHTA, FQGNSA. The CDR3 is 15 amino acids. V was clipped by 1 base and J by 2 bases, with 10 bases between them. In DNA form, the CDR3 reads TGTGCCAGCAGCTTAGGTGGACAGAACACAGATACGCAGTATTTA. Protein product: CASSLGGQNTDTQYL.

This clonotype was counted between two and nine times. The chain recombines TRBV10-3 with TRBJ2-1; 11 bases match TRBD2. The CDR3 loop spans 14 amino acids. Trimming at V came to 2 bases and at J to 15 bases, leaving 9 bases not matched to a gene. CDR1 and CDR2 (germline): ENHRY, SYGVKD. CDR3 residues: CAISEGITSGGWFF. The CDR3 nucleotides are TGTGCCATCAGTGAGGGGATTACTAGCGGGGGATGGTTCTTC.

The chain combines TRBV20-1 with TRBJ1-2, with 7 bases aligning to TRBD1. After removal of 6 bases from V and 4 bases from J, the junction contained 8 bases not matched to a gene. The germline CDR1 and CDR2 sequences are DFQATT and SNEGSKA (reference sequence). CDR3 length equals 13 residues. This CDR3 reads CSATTGRLYGYTF. The CDR3 DNA reads as TGCAGTGCGACGACAGGGAGACTCTATGGCTACACCTTC.

J is TRBJ1-4 and V is TRBV20-1, with D possibly being TRBD1 (6 bases). V was trimmed by 4 bases and J by 8 bases, leaving 20 bases between them. This CDR3 region has 15 residues. Germline loops: CDR1 DFQATT, CDR2 SNEGSKA (reference sequence). CDR3 sequence reads: CSAIPGETGSEKLFF. CDR3 in DNA: TGCAGTGCTATCCCCGGGGAGACAGGTAGCGAAAAACTGTTTTTT.

This clonotype was seen a single time. The chain couples TRBV4-2 to TRBJ2-5; 9 bases are a match to TRBD2. Germline V gives CDR1 LGHNA, CDR2 YNFKEQ. The CDR3 has 17 residues. J was trimmed by 4 bases and V by 0 bases; bases with no gene match: 9. For the CDR3, the DNA is TGTGCCAGCAGCCAAGATGCAATAGCGGGGGTCCGAGAGACCCAGTACTTC. As protein: CASSQDAIAGVRETQYF.

Concerning this clonotype itself: A clone one base away is much larger, so this may be a read error. This chain uses TRBV7-2 with TRBJ2-5, with 7 bases identical to TRBD1. This CDR3 spans 13 amino acids. Per germline, CDR1 SGHTA and CDR2 FQGNSA. V lost 4 bases and J lost 2; bases outside the gene matches: 1. CDR3 amino acids: CASSWGQQETQYF. The CDR3 nucleotides read TGTGCCAGCAGCTGGGGACAGCAAGAGACCCAGTACTTC. The full variable domain, in which reference TRBV7-2 and TRBJ2-5 provide the parts outside the CDR3, is GAGVSQSPSNKVTEKGKDVELRCDPISGHTALYWYRQSLGQGLEFLIYFQGNSAPDKSGLPSDRFSAERTGGSVSTLTIQRTQQEDSAVYLCASSWGQQETQYFGPGTRLLVL.

The gene calls are TRBV12-3 or TRBV12-4 and TRBJ2-7; 10 nucleotides line up with TRBD2. Germline trimming cut 1 base from V and 0 bases from J; bases unmatched to any gene: 3. This CDR3 is 16 amino acids long. The CDR3 DNA reads TGTGCCAGCAGTTTAGGACTAGCGGGCAGCTCCTACGAGCAGTACTTC. Translated, it gives CASSLGLAGSSYEQYF.

V and J are TRBV7-3 and TRBJ2-1; tentatively, D is TRBD1 (6 bases). Per germline, CDR1 SGHTA and CDR2 FQGTGA. The CDR3 runs 14 residues. Trimming cost V 5 bases and J 4 bases, with 12 bases left between them. This CDR3 is CASSPGAPYNEQFF. The CDR3 DNA follows: TGTGCCAGCAGCCCAGGGGCACCTTACAATGAGCAGTTCTTC.

Written as DNA, the CDR3 is TGTGCCAGCAGTGGGGACGGGACACCACAAGACTATGGCTACACCTTC. Encoded protein: CASSGDGTPQDYGYTF. The J gene is TRBJ1-2, the V gene TRBV6-4; D possibly corresponds to TRBD1 (6 bases). Germline assignment: CDR1 MRHNA and CDR2 SNTAGT. This CDR3 comprises 16 residues. V was shortened by 4 bases and J by 3 bases, with 18 bases between the two germline ends.

This chain connects TRBV7-8 to TRBJ1-4; D may be TRBD1 (6 bases). The germline V and J ends were trimmed by 6 bases and 6 bases, with 23 bases remaining between them. The CDR3 sequence is 17 residues long. The germline CDR1 and CDR2 sequences are SGHVS and FQNEAQ. The DNA for the CDR3 is TGTGCCAGCAGTCGCGGAGCTTCAGGGGAGTTTTATGAAAAACTGTTTTTT. Protein: CASSRGASGEFYEKLFF.

This clonotype was found a few times. This chain uses TRBV6-6 with TRBJ2-5; 8 bases fit TRBD2. The V and J ends lost 10 bases and 2 bases, in that order; junction bases with no gene match: 6. The CDR3 sequence is 13 residues long. Germline V CDR1 and CDR2: MNHNY, SVGAGI (reference sequence). CDR3 residues: CATKLAVQETQYF. In nucleotides, the CDR3 is TGTGCCACCAAACTAGCGGTACAAGAGACCCAGTACTTC.

The chain uses TRBV9 and TRBJ1-2; D is unresolved. Germline V gene sequence: CDR1 SGDLS, CDR2 YYNGEE. The V gene lost 4 bases and the J gene lost 9 bases, with 16 bases spanning the gap. The CDR3 is made up of 13 amino acids. CDR3 region: CASSPPGPASYTF. The CDR3 DNA reads TGTGCCAGCAGCCCTCCCGGGCCGGCGAGCTACACCTTC.

The CDR3 sequence is CASSEIALLPAYEQYF. CDR3 DNA sequence: TGTGCCAGCAGTGAAATCGCTCTACTCCCTGCCTACGAGCAGTACTTC. The V gene is TRBV6-1, the J gene TRBJ2-5; D is unclear. The J call may not be correct, given that the DNA end is closer to TRBJ2-7. The germline gives CDR1 MNHNS, CDR2 SASEGT. The CDR3 consists of 16 residues.

The chain employs TRBV20-1 and TRBJ2-1; D is undetermined. The CDR3 is 13 residues long. V shed 4 bases and J shed 1 base, with 8 bases lying between them. CDR1 and CDR2 (germline): DFQATT, SNEGSKA (reference sequence). The CDR3 sequence: CSATDGSYNEQFF. In DNA, the CDR3 is TGCAGTGCTACGGACGGGTCCTACAATGAGCAGTTCTTC.

J is TRBJ2-7 and V is TRBV6-1; D perhaps matches TRBD1 (6 bases). In germline, CDR1 is MNHNS, CDR2 SASEGT. The germline V and J ends were trimmed by 1 base and 3 bases, with 7 bases remaining between them. The CDR3 is 13 residues long. In nucleotides, the CDR3 is TGTGCCAGCAGTGAAGGGACAGTCTACGAGCAGTACTTC. Translating gives CASSEGTVYEQYF.

The sample holds one count of this clonotype. V is TRBV20-1 and J is TRBJ2-3; TRBD2 matches at 13 bases. CDR1 is DFQATT and CDR2 is SNEGSKA in the germline V gene (reference sequence). Trimming at V came to 3 bases and at J to 6 bases, leaving 12 bases not matched to a gene. CDR3 length: 17 amino acids. CDR3 DNA: TGCAGTGCTAGGGCCCTAAAACTAGCGGGGGGGTCTGATACGCAGTATTTT. It is translated as CSARALKLAGGSDTQYF.

This chain links TRBV10-3 with TRBJ2-7; 7 bases are shared with TRBD1. This CDR3 has 14 amino acids. Germline CDR1 ENHRY, CDR2 SYGVKD. The V segment lost 2 bases and the J segment 0 bases; nucleotides outside the gene matches: 1. Here the CDR3 reads CAISERTGSYEQYF. The DNA of the CDR3 is TGTGCCATCAGTGAGAGGACAGGCTCCTACGAGCAGTACTTC.

The V gene is TRBV5-1, the J gene TRBJ2-5; no clear D. This CDR3 is built from 14 residues. Germline-derived CDR1 and CDR2 are SGHRS and YFSETQ. V was cut by 2 bases and J by 2 bases, with 10 bases left in between. CDR3 bases: TGCGCCAGCAGCTTTCCGCTAGATCAAGAGACCCAGTACTTC. It translates to CASSFPLDQETQYF.

This clonotype was detected many times. Written as DNA, the CDR3 is TGTGCCAGCAGCCGGAGCTCCTACGAGCAGTACTTC. Amino acids: CASSRSSYEQYF. The chain links TRBV12-3 or TRBV12-4 to TRBJ2-7; D not resolved. With 6 bases removed from V and 0 bases from J, the gap between germline ends came to 6 bases. CDR3 length: 12 amino acids.

The genes are TRBV27 and TRBJ2-1, with 7 bases identical to TRBD2. The CDR3 spans 13 residues. Germline loops: CDR1 MNHEY, CDR2 SMNVEV (reference sequence). V lost 5 bases to trimming and J lost 7 bases; unmatched junction nucleotides: 5. The CDR3 loop is CASSTLAKNEQFF. The CDR3 DNA sequence: TGTGCCAGCAGTACACTAGCGAAGAATGAGCAGTTCTTC.

This sequence joins TRBV20-1 and TRBJ2-4; 7 nucleotides match TRBD1. The CDR3 is 15 amino acids. Germline V CDR1 and CDR2: DFQATT, SNEGSKA (reference sequence). J gave up 6 bases and V 3 bases, and 11 bases lay outside the gene matches. The CDR3 protein is CSASLPTGAGNIQYF. The CDR3, as DNA: TGCAGTGCTAGCCTTCCTACAGGGGCGGGAAACATTCAGTACTTC.

Concerning this clonotype itself: A much larger clone differs by one base, so this may be a read error. V usage is TRBV4-2 and J usage is TRBJ2-7, with 7 bases fitting TRBD2. Germline lookup yields CDR1 LGHNA and CDR2 YNFKEQ. The CDR3 loop spans 16 amino acids. The ends lost 0 bases at V and 7 bases at J; junction bases unmatched: 12. CDR3 in DNA: TGTGCCAGCAGCCAAGATCTGGCGGGGGATCACAATGAGCAGTACTTC. Encoded protein: CASSQDLAGDHNEQYF.

This chain links TRBV30 with TRBJ1-2, with D hard to call. The CDR3 is 14 residues long. CDR1 is GTSNPN and CDR2 is SVGIG in the germline V gene (reference sequence). Trimming removed 2 bases at V and 1 base at J, with 11 bases between. The CDR3 protein is CAWSLIRVNYGYTF. The CDR3 coding sequence is TGTGCCTGGAGTCTAATTAGGGTTAACTATGGCTACACCTTC.

V gene TRBV4-3 combines with J gene TRBJ1-6, with a weak D call TRBD1 (6 bases). Between the trimmed V and J ends, which lost 0 bases and 7 bases, there was a span of 13 bases. The CDR3 runs 16 residues. Germline lookup yields CDR1 LGHNA and CDR2 YSLEER. The CDR3: CASSQDIAGANSPLHF. The CDR3 DNA reads as TGCGCCAGCAGCCAAGATATAGCAGGGGCAAATTCACCCCTCCACTTT.

V is TRBV10-2 and J is TRBJ2-4; D ambiguous. The end of the DNA aligns better with TRBJ2-7, so the J call may be wrong. CDR1 is WSHSY, CDR2 SAAADI, per germline. The CDR3 loop spans 15 amino acids. CDR3 in DNA: TGCGCCAGCAGTAGGATGCGGACCCGGTTGTACGAGCAGTACTTC. Amino acids: CASSRMRTRLYEQYF.

This clonotype has more than one count but fewer than ten. The rearrangement joins TRBV12-3 or TRBV12-4 to TRBJ1-2, with a possible D match to TRBD1 (6 bases). CDR3 length: 13 residues. Trimming removed 5 bases from V and 1 base from J, with 8 bases in between. The DNA of the CDR3 is TGTGCCAGCAGTACAGGGAATAACTATGGCTACACCTTC. Its protein product is CASSTGNNYGYTF.

The chain carries TRBV5-1 and TRBJ1-4; D not resolved. This CDR3 comprises 14 residues. The V gene's germline CDR1 is SGHRS and CDR2 YFSETQ. Trimming removed 0 bases at V and 5 bases at J, with 8 bases between. CDR3 nucleotide sequence: TGCGCCAGCAGCTTGGAAAGGATAAATGAAAAACTGTTTTTT. Amino acids: CASSLERINEKLFF.